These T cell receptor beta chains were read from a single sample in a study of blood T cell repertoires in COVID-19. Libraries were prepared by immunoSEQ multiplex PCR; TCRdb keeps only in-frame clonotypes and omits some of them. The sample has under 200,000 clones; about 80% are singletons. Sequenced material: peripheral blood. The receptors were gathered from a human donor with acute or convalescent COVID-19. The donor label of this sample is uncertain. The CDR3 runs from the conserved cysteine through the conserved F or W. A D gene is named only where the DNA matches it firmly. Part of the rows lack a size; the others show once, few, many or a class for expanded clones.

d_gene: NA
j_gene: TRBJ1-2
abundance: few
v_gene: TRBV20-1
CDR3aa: CSASVGVYGYTF
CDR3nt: TGCAGTGCTAGTGTCGGGGTCTATGGCTACACCTTC

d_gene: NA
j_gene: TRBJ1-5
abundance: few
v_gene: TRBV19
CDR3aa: CASSITGFGNQPQHF
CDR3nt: TGTGCCAGTAGTATTACAGGGTTCGGCAATCAGCCCCAGCATTTT

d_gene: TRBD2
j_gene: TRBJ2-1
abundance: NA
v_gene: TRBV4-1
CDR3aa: CASSQQFSGPLNEQFF
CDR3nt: TGCGCCAGCAGCCAGCAGTTTAGCGGGCCCCTCAATGAGCAGTTCTTC

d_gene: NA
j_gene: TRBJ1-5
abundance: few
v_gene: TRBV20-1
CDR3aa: CSASHGRARGQPQHF
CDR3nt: TGCAGTGCTAGTCATGGCAGGGCAAGAGGTCAGCCCCAGCATTTT

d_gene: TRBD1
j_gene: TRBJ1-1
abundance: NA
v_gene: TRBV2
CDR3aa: CASSTGTGDTEAFF
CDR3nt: TGTGCCAGCAGCACCGGGACAGGGGACACTGAAGCTTTCTTT

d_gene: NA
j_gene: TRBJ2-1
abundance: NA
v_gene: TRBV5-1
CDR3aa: CASSFVARDEQFF
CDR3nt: TGCGCCAGCAGCTTTGTGGCCCGGGATGAGCAGTTCTTC

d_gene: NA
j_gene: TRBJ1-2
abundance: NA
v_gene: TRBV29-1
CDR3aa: CSVDLWGGVGYTF
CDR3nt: TGCAGCGTTGATCTTTGGGGGGGTGTGGGCTACACCTTC

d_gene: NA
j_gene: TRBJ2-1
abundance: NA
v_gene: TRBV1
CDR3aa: CTSSQAPSGLYNEQFF
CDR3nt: TGCACCAGCAGCCAAGCCCCGAGCGGCCTTTACAATGAGCAGTTCTTC

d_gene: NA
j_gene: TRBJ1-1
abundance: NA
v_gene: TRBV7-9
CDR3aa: CASSSRTENTEAFF
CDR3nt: TGTGCCAGCAGCTCCAGGACAGAAAACACTGAAGCTTTCTTT

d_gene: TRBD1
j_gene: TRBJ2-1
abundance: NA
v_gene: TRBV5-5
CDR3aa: CASSWDRGVGEQFF
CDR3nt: TGTGCCAGCAGCTGGGACAGGGGAGTAGGTGAGCAGTTCTTC

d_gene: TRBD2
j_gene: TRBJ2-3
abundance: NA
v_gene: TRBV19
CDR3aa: CASSILSGGRATDTQYF
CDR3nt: TGTGCCAGTAGTATTCTGTCTGGCGGGAGGGCCACAGATACGCAGTATTTT

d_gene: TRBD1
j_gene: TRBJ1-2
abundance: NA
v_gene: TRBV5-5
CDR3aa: CASSRTGRGGYTF
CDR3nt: TGTGCCAGCAGCCGGACAGGGAGGGGCGGCTACACCTTC